This T cell receptor (beta chain) is from a study of CD8 T cells in ankylosing spondylitis. The study's findings and limits: Apparently characteristic of ankylosing spondylitis blood was a TCR beta motif (roughly 8 highly homologous variants).

This clonotype has only a few counts. Its antigen remains unidentified. Germline V gene sequence: CDR1 GTSNPN, CDR2 SVGIG (reference sequence). Between the trimmed V and J ends, which lost 1 base and 0 bases, there was a span of 4 bases. This CDR3 is built from 14 residues. TCRdb used MiXCR to reprocess the 5' RACE reads, holding one entry per CDR3 protein. Seen here are roughly 700,000 distinct CDR3 sequences, under 20% observed once, and the top ten hold over 15%. This chain connects TRBV30 to TRBJ1-6; no clear D. The sequenced sample was blood, either unsorted or a sorted T cell fraction (not recorded which). The clonotype comes from a male donor with ankylosing spondylitis. The CDR3 bases are TGTGCCTGGAGTGAATTCTCCTATAATTCACCCCTCCACTTT. Translating gives CAWSEFSYNSPLHF.